This T cell receptor (beta chain) was sequenced during a study of beta chain features in type 1 diabetes. In the study overall: Taken together, all samples contributed 90 million to 140 million examined sorted cells. Findings and caveats of the study: Diminished insertions and augmented deletions at VDJ junctions characterized type 1 diabetes patients.

Germline CDR1 is MNHEY and CDR2 is SVGAGI. This CDR3 has 14 amino acids. The trim removed 5 bases at V and 9 bases at J, leaving 11 bases unmatched. This clone was detected only a few times. Antigen unknown. Every bit of the isolated RNA underwent reverse transcription, so sequencing read expressed TCRB transcripts. TCRdb's table, derived via immunoSEQ multiplex PCR, lists solely in-frame clones and lacks some. The sample shows approximately 160,000 clones, 7.5% to 10% of them seen only once. This clonotype was sampled from a young woman in good health. Sequences were obtained from central memory CD4+ T cells from blood. The chain uses TRBV6-5 and TRBJ1-1; 8 nucleotides match TRBD1. CDR3 coding DNA: TGTGCCAGCAGTCCTCGGACAGGGAGAGATCAAGCTTTCTTT. This sequence encodes CASSPRTGRDQAFF.